Presented here are 13 T cell receptor beta chains from one specimen sequenced in a study of OX40 agonist ivuxolimab in advanced cancers. Library method: the immunoSEQ multiplex PCR assay. Entries here come from immuneACCESS through TCRdb and include only in-frame sequences with V and J called. Some clones fail to appear in such tables; in the studies checked, an unresolved V gene covers under half of the shortfall, and the cause of the remainder is unknown. This sample holds about 62,000 clones; 80% to 95% were observed only once. Roughly 13% of the sample belongs to the ten largest clones. This specimen consisted of CD4+ or CD8+ T cells sorted from blood, obtained in a trial of the OX40 agonist ivuxolimab. Receptors originate from an adult with an advanced solid tumor such as melanoma, head and neck, liver or kidney cancer.

The V gene is TRBV29-1, the J gene TRBJ1-2, with 8 bases lining up with TRBD1. Germline V CDR1 and CDR2: SQVTM, ANQGSEA. CDR3 length: 16 amino acids. Trimming at V came to 3 bases and at J to 0 bases, leaving 9 bases not matched to a gene. CDR3 bases: TGCAGCGTTGACGCTCCGGGACAGGTGACTAACTATGGCTACACCTTC. Translated, it gives CSVDAPGQVTNYGYTF.

The gene calls are TRBV21-1 and TRBJ1-2. TRBV21-1 is described as a pseudogene. CDR3 length equals 12 residues. The CDR3 region is CASSNGLEGYTF. The CDR3 region has the DNA TGTGCCAGCAGCAACGGACTGGAGGGCTACACCTTC.

The chain has TRBV7-9 and TRBJ1-4; D gene ambiguous. Germline V gene lookup returns CDR1 SEHNR and CDR2 FQNEAQ (reference sequence). CDR3 size: 13 residues. V lost 2 bases and J 12 bases, leaving 13 bases between the germline ends. The CDR3 reads CASSLSLLGQLFF. CDR3 DNA: TGTGCCAGCAGCTTATCCCTATTGGGTCAACTGTTTTTT.

This chain joins TRBV6-5 and TRBJ2-1; a weak D match, TRBD2 (5 bases). V lost 0 bases, J lost 12 bases, and 6 bases lay in between. Germline lookup yields CDR1 MNHEY and CDR2 SVGAGI. The CDR3 has 11 amino acids. The CDR3, as DNA: TGTGCCAGCAGTTACTCCGGGGTGCAGTTCTTC. Translating it yields CASSYSGVQFF.

The genes are TRBV27 and TRBJ2-2; 7 nucleotides match TRBD2. This CDR3 region has 15 residues. Germline assignment: CDR1 MNHEY and CDR2 SMNVEV (reference sequence). V trimming: 2 bases; J trimming: 7 bases; junction bases outside the gene matches: 7. The CDR3 DNA follows: TGTGCCAGCAGTTTAGGCGGGAGCTTTATCGGGGAGCTGTTTTTT. This translates into CASSLGGSFIGELFF.

The V call is TRBV27, the J call TRBJ1-1, with a possible D match to TRBD1 (5 bases). Trimming pared 5 bases from V and 3 bases from J, leaving 10 bases between. CDR3 size: 13 residues. Germline V lookup: CDR1 MNHEY, CDR2 SMNVEV (reference sequence). The CDR3 nucleotides read TGTGCCAGCAGTAGACAGACCCACACTGAAGCTTTCTTT. Translation: CASSRQTHTEAFF.

The rearrangement uses TRBV14 and TRBJ2-2, with a weak D call TRBD2 (5 bases). The germline V gene has CDR1 SGHDN and CDR2 FVKESK. The V end was cut by 0 bases, the J end by 2 bases, with 16 bases between. The CDR3 length is 18 residues. The CDR3 loop reads CASSQESGFWGNTGELFF. CDR3 in DNA: TGTGCCAGCAGCCAAGAATCGGGGTTTTGGGGTAACACCGGGGAGCTGTTTTTT.

The gene calls are TRBV5-5 and TRBJ2-3; D might be TRBD2 (5 bases). The V and J ends lost 1 base and 0 bases respectively, with 12 bases between them. The germline V gene encodes CDR1 SGHKS and CDR2 YYEKEE (reference sequence). The CDR3 contains 16 residues. CDR3 in amino acids: CASSLRLALSTDTQYF. The DNA of the CDR3 is TGTGCCAGCAGCTTGAGGCTAGCACTGAGCACAGATACGCAGTATTTT. The variable domain in full, completed from reference TRBV5-5 and TRBJ2-3, reads DAGVTQSPTHLIKTRGQQVTLRCSPISGHKSVSWYQQVLGQGPQFIFQYYEKEERGRGNFPDRFSARQFPNYSSELNVNALLLGDSALYLCASSLRLALSTDTQYFGPGTRLTVL.

This chain joins TRBV19 and TRBJ2-7, with TRBD1 matching over 7 bases. Per the germline V gene, CDR1 is LNHDA and CDR2 is SQIVND (reference sequence). The CDR3 totals 14 residues. Trimming cost V 6 bases and J 4 bases; bases outside gene matches: 9. In nucleotides, the CDR3 is TGTGCCAGTAGAACTACCGGGACAGATTACGAGCAGTACTTC. It specifies CASRTTGTDYEQYF.

The genes are TRBV11-2 and TRBJ2-5; 8 nucleotides match TRBD2. The J call may be faulty, since TRBJ2-7 better matches the DNA end. Germline V gene data show CDR1 as SGHAT and CDR2 as FQNNGV. The CDR3 contains 17 residues. The CDR3 coding sequence is TGTGCCAGCAGCTTAGAAAGACGGGGGGGCGAATCCTACGAGCAGTACTTC. As protein: CASSLERRGGESYEQYF.

In DNA form, the CDR3 reads TGTGCCAGTAGCCGAGCGGGGGGAGGCGAGCAGTACTTC. Translation: CASSRAGGGEQYF. The chain has TRBV19 and TRBJ2-7; 9 positions agree with TRBD2. With 6 bases clipped from V and 6 bases from J, the junction kept 6 bases outside the gene matches. CDR1 LNHDA and CDR2 SQIVND come from the germline V gene (reference sequence). The CDR3 covers 13 residues.

V and J are TRBV11-3 and TRBJ2-7; tentatively, D is TRBD2 (7 bases). The germline V and J ends were trimmed by 1 base and 4 bases, with 11 bases remaining between them. Germline V gene data show CDR1 as SGHNT and CDR2 as YENEEA. This CDR3 contains 14 residues. The chain's CDR3 is CASSLGTRGYEQYF. The CDR3 nucleotides read TGTGCCAGCAGCTTAGGGACTAGGGGGTACGAGCAGTACTTC.

The table lists this clone with a count of one. V gene TRBV7-8 combines with J gene TRBJ2-3; unclear D gene. The CDR3 sequence is 11 residues long. The germline V gene has CDR1 SGHVS and CDR2 FQNEAQ. With 7 bases removed from V and 6 bases from J, the gap between germline ends came to 8 bases. The CDR3 spells CASTLGDTQYF. The CDR3 coding sequence is TGTGCCAGCACTTTGGGTGATACGCAGTATTTT.